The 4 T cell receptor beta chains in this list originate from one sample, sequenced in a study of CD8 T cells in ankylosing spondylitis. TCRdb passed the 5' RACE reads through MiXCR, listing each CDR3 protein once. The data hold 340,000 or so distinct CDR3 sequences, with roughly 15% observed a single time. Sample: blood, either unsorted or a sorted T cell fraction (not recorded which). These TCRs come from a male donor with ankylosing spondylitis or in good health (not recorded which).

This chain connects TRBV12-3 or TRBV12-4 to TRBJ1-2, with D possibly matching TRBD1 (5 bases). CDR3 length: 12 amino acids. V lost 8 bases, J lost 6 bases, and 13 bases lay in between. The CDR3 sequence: CASGRQPHGYTF. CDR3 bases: TGTGCCAGCGGTCGACAGCCCCATGGCTACACCTTC.

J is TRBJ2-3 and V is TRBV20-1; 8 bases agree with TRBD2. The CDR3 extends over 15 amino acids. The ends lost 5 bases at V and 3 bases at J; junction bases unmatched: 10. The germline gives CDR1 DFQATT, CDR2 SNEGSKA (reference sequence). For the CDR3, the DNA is TGCAGTGCTCGCCGGGGGGGGACTGGGACAGATACGCAGTATTTT. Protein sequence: CSARRGGTGTDTQYF.

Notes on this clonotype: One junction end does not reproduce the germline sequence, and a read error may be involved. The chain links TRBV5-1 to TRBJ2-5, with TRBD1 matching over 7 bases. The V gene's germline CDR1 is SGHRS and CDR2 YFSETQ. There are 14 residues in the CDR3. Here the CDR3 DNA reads TGTGCCAGCAGCTTAGCGACAGGGCAAGAGACCCAGTACTTC. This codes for CASSLATGQETQYF.

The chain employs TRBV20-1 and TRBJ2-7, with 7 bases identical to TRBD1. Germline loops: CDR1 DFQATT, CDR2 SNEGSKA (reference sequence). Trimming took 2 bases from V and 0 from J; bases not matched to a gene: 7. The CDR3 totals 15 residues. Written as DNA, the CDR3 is TGCAGTGCTAGAAAGGGGGCGGGTAGCTCCTACGAGCAGTACTTC. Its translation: CSARKGAGSSYEQYF.